The source of this TCR beta chain is a study of tumor and adjacent non-tumor tissue in lung cancer. Study observations and caveats: Compared with tumor, normal lung showed significantly lower TCR diversity. Tumor repertoires had a smaller top 100 clone share than normal lung.

This sample's RNA came from whole unsorted tissue. A modified ARM-PCR protocol with three rounds of nested PCR amplified TCRbeta. TCRdb called the multiplex PCR reads again in MiXCR, with one record for every CDR3 protein. The sample lists around 210,000 distinct CDR3 sequences, roughly 70% occurring once. V lost 7 bases, J lost 1 base, and 9 bases stayed unmatched. CDR3 length equals 15 residues. This clonotype turned up a few times. Its cognate antigen is unknown. Sequencing was performed on lung tumor tissue. The clonotype comes from a man in his fifties or sixties with non-small cell lung cancer. V is TRBV12-3 or TRBV12-4 and J is TRBJ2-5, with 7 positions matching TRBD2. Here the CDR3 reads CASKEGAGRQETQYF. The CDR3 nucleotides read TGTGCCAGCAAAGAGGGAGCGGGGCGCCAAGAGACCCAGTACTTC.